Shown below are 24 T cell receptor beta chains from a single sample sequenced in a study of human CD8 memory T cell subsets. The TCR beta sequencing libraries came from UMI-labeled 5' RACE. TCRdb re-called the 5' RACE reads, yielding one record per CDR3 amino acid sequence without DNA. In all, the sample yields approximately 9,000 distinct CDR3 sequences. The material sequenced was CD8+ T cells from PBMCs. These receptors all stem from a human donor in good health.

This clonotype is called medium-sized based on its frequency. The rearrangement uses TRBV5-6 and TRBJ2-7; the TRBD1 assignment by TCRdb is unverifiable without DNA. Germline CDR1 SGHDT, CDR2 YYEEEE. This CDR3 contains 15 residues. The CDR3 protein is CASSPAGGAHYEQYF.

This clonotype registers medium-sized by frequency. The chain carries TRBV29-1 and TRBJ1-2. Per germline, CDR1 SQVTM and CDR2 ANQGSEA. The CDR3 covers 13 residues. This CDR3 reads CSVDETLRYGYTF.

V is TRBV5-4 and J is TRBJ2-7; checking the TCRdb D call of TRBD1 is not possible without DNA. The CDR3 has 15 residues. Germline loops: CDR1 SGHNT, CDR2 YYREEE (reference sequence). The CDR3 reads CASSLLGQNSYEQYF. Full variable domain (remainder filled in from reference TRBV5-4 and TRBJ2-7): ETGVTQSPTHLIKTRGQQVTLRCSSQSGHNTVSWYQQALGQGPQFIFQYYREEENGRGNFPPRFSGLQFPNYSSELNVNALELDDSALYLCASSLLGQNSYEQYFGPGTRLTVT.

The rearrangement joins TRBV29-1 to TRBJ2-3; TCRdb's assignment of TRBD1 cannot be checked, as there is no DNA. Germline V CDR1 and CDR2: SQVTM, ANQGSEA. This CDR3 has 13 residues. CDR3 protein: CSVEEPLTDTQYF.

The gene calls are TRBV20-1 and TRBJ2-1; TCRdb picks TRBD2, but there is no DNA to check that call. This CDR3 spans 12 amino acids. CDR1 and CDR2 (germline): DFQATT, SNEGSKA (reference sequence). This CDR3 is CSARELSGESFF.

This rearrangement joins TRBV21-1 to TRBJ2-3; TCRdb calls TRBD1, which cannot be checked without DNA. TRBV21-1 is flagged as a pseudogene. The CDR3 covers 13 residues. The CDR3 sequence is CARGTADTDTQYF.

The V gene is TRBV5-1, the J gene TRBJ2-7; as DNA is missing, the TRBD2 call by TCRdb cannot be tested. The CDR3 consists of 16 residues. Looked up from germline, CDR1 is SGHRS and CDR2 is YFSETQ. CDR3 sequence: CASSLEGSGSAYEQYF. The full variable domain, completed using reference TRBV5-1 and TRBJ2-7, is KAGVTQTPRYLIKTRGQQVTLSCSPISGHRSVSWYQQTPGQGLQFLFEYFSETQRNKGNFPGRFSGRQFSNSRSEMNVSTLELGDSALYLCASSLEGSGSAYEQYFGPGTRLTVT.

J is TRBJ2-1 and V is TRBV3-1; TCRdb outputs TRBD2, but without DNA this stays unchecked. In germline, CDR1 is LGHDT, CDR2 YNNKEL (reference sequence). The CDR3 is 13 residues long. The chain's CDR3 is CASSQVLADEQFF.

The chain joins TRBV9 to TRBJ2-7; TCRdb selects TRBD1, and the lack of DNA leaves this call unchecked. Germline V CDR1 and CDR2: SGDLS, YYNGEE. The CDR3 extends over 15 amino acids. The CDR3: CASSVDQDPQYEQYF.

The rearrangement joins TRBV5-1 to TRBJ1-1; TCRdb selects TRBD1, and the lack of DNA leaves this call unchecked. Germline CDR1 and CDR2: SGHRS and YFSETQ. The CDR3 is made up of 16 amino acids. The CDR3 spells CASSLEVDRVWTEAFF. The variable domain in full, with the rest retrieved from reference TRBV5-1 and TRBJ1-1, is KAGVTQTPRYLIKTRGQQVTLSCSPISGHRSVSWYQQTPGQGLQFLFEYFSETQRNKGNFPGRFSGRQFSNSRSEMNVSTLELGDSALYLCASSLEVDRVWTEAFFGQGTRLTVV.

The chain couples TRBV7-9 to TRBJ2-1; TCRdb reports TRBD2, a call that lacks DNA to check it against. CDR3 length: 17 residues. Germline CDR1 is SEHNR and CDR2 is FQNEAQ (reference sequence). The chain's CDR3 is CASSLGSLAGIYNEQFF.

Its frequency marks this clonotype as medium-sized. The chain employs TRBV24-1 and TRBJ2-1; TCRdb reports TRBD1, a call that lacks DNA to check it against. The germline V gene has CDR1 KGHDR and CDR2 SFDVKD. The CDR3 totals 16 residues. The CDR3: CATSDLGGQGVDEQFF.

The chain employs TRBV7-9 and TRBJ2-5; TCRdb lists TRBD1, though no DNA is available to test this call. CDR1 is SEHNR, CDR2 FQNEAQ, per germline (reference sequence). The CDR3 is made up of 15 amino acids. Here the CDR3 reads CASSSLGEGSETQYF.

The chain links TRBV5-4 to TRBJ2-5; TCRdb selects TRBD1, and the lack of DNA leaves this call unchecked. This CDR3 spans 15 amino acids. From germline, CDR1 is SGHNT and CDR2 YYREEE (reference sequence). The CDR3 here is CASSPPGGMEETQYF.

By frequency, this clonotype registers medium-sized. The gene calls are TRBV5-1 and TRBJ2-7; the TRBD2 assignment by TCRdb is unverifiable without DNA. Germline lookup yields CDR1 SGHRS and CDR2 YFSETQ. The CDR3 consists of 16 residues. CDR3: CASSLAAGRIDDEQYF.

J is TRBJ2-5 and V is TRBV6-5; TCRdb calls TRBD1, which cannot be checked without DNA. CDR1 is MNHEY and CDR2 is SVGAGI in the germline V gene. CDR3 length: 13 amino acids. The CDR3 here is CASSLDSKETQYF.

CDR3 amino acids: CASSPPSGGYEQYF. This rearrangement joins TRBV4-1 to TRBJ2-7; TCRdb selects TRBD2, and the lack of DNA leaves this call unchecked. The CDR3 is 14 amino acids. In germline, CDR1 is MGHRA, CDR2 YSYEKL.

The chain couples TRBV5-1 to TRBJ2-7; TCRdb designates TRBD1, a call that cannot be tested without DNA. The germline V gene encodes CDR1 SGHRS and CDR2 YFSETQ. This CDR3 region has 16 residues. CDR3 in amino acids: CASSLGTVKTEYEQYF.

The V call is TRBV13, the J call TRBJ2-5; the TRBD1 assignment by TCRdb is unverifiable without DNA. CDR1 and CDR2 (germline): PRHDT, FYEKMQ (reference sequence). This CDR3 contains 16 residues. The CDR3 sequence: CASSSRTGVFQETQYF.

The chain combines TRBV2 with TRBJ2-5; as DNA is missing, the TRBD1 call by TCRdb cannot be tested. Germline CDR1 SNHLY, CDR2 FYNNEI. The CDR3 length is 14 residues. The CDR3 here is CASYADRVQETQYF.

This clonotype is identified as medium-sized from frequency. This sequence joins TRBV20-1 and TRBJ2-1; no DNA is available, so the TRBD2 call from TCRdb remains unchecked. Germline V gene sequence: CDR1 DFQATT, CDR2 SNEGSKA (reference sequence). The CDR3 has 15 amino acids. The CDR3 is CSAPRLAGGSDEQFF.

This clonotype is deemed medium-sized by its frequency. This rearrangement joins TRBV13 to TRBJ1-1; TCRdb's D call, TRBD1, is unchecked because there is no DNA. Germline V CDR1 and CDR2: PRHDT, FYEKMQ (reference sequence). The CDR3 consists of 15 residues. This CDR3 reads CASRDRGERNTEAFF.

This clonotype is called medium-sized based on its frequency. The V call is TRBV6-4, the J call TRBJ1-6; there is no DNA to check the TCRdb D call of TRBD1. This CDR3 has 16 amino acids. Germline lookup yields CDR1 MRHNA and CDR2 SNTAGT. CDR3: CASSESPGQSNSPLHF.

The chain links TRBV18 to TRBJ1-1. The germline V gene encodes CDR1 KGHSH and CDR2 LQKENI. CDR3 length equals 14 residues. CDR3 loop: CASSPPMGNTEAFF.